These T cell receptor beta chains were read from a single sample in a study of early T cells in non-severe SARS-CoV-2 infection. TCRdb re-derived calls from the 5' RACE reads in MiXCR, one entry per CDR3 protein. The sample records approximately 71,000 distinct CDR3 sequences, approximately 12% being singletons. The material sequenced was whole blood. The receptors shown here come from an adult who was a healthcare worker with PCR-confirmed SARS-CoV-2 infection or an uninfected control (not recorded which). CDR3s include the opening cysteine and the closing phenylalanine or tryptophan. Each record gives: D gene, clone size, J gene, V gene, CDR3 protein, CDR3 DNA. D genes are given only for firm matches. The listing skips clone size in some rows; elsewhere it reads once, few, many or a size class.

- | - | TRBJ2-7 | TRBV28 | CASSFGREYEQYF | TGTGCCAGCAGTTTCGGACGGGAATACGAGCAGTACTTC
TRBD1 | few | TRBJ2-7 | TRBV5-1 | CASSSGQGVSGEQYF | TGCGCCAGCAGCTCCGGACAGGGGGTTTCGGGCGAGCAGTACTTC
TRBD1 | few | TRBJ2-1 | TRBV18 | CASSPRQGDEQFF | TGTGCCAGCTCACCGCGACAGGGAGATGAGCAGTTCTTC
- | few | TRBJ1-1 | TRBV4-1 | CASPIIRVLDTEAFF | TGCGCCAGCCCTATTATACGGGTGTTGGATACTGAAGCTTTCTTT
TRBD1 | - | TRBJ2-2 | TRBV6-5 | CASSPTLGQGADTGELFF | TGTGCCAGCAGCCCCACCCTCGGACAGGGGGCCGACACCGGGGAGCTGTTTTTT
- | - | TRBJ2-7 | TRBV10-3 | CAISGRDGQNYEQYF | TGTGCCATCAGTGGCCGGGACGGACAAAACTACGAGCAGTACTTC
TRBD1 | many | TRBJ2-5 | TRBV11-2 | CASSLPKGTGQETQYF | TGTGCCAGCAGCTTACCTAAAGGGACAGGCCAAGAGACCCAGTACTTC
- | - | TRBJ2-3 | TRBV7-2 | CASSSWTDTQYF | TGTGCCAGCAGCTCGTGGACAGATACGCAGTATTTT
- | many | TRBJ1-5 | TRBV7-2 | CASSLGTPSNQPQHF | TGTGCCAGCAGCTTAGGGACACCTAGCAATCAGCCCCAGCATTTT
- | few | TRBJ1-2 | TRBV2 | CASSLQGGGLSYGYTF | TGTGCCAGCAGCTTACAAGGAGGGGGTCTCAGCTATGGCTACACCTTC
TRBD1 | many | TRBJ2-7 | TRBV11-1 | CASSPGQISYEQYF | TGTGCCAGCAGCCCGGGACAGATCTCCTACGAGCAGTACTTC
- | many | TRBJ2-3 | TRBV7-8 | CASSPRTSASTDTQYF | TGTGCCAGCAGCCCCCGGACGTCTGCTAGCACAGATACGCAGTATTTT
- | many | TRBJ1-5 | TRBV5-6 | CASHGWDQPQHF | TGTGCCTCGCATGGGTGGGATCAGCCCCAGCATTTT
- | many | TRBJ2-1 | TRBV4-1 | CASSQDSTGYNEQFF | TGCGCCAGCAGCCAAGATAGTACGGGCTACAATGAGCAGTTCTTC
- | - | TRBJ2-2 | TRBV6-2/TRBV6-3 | CASSQQAANTGELFF | TGTGCCAGCAGTCAACAGGCCGCGAACACCGGGGAGCTGTTTTTT
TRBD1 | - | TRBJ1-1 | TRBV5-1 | CASSDEKTGSTEAFF | TGCGCCAGCAGCGACGAAAAGACAGGGTCGACTGAAGCTTTCTTT
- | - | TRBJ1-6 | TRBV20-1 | CSARDGSYNSPLHF | TGCAGTGCTAGAGACGGAAGCTATAATTCACCCCTCCACTTT
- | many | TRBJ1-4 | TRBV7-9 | CASVGGFEKLFF | TGTGCCAGCGTCGGAGGGTTTGAAAAACTGTTTTTT
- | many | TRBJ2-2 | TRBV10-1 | CASSEKTDTGELFF | TGCGCCAGCAGTGAGAAAACAGACACCGGGGAGCTGTTTTTT
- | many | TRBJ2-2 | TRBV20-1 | CSAGGPSTGELFF | TGCAGTGCTGGGGGGCCAAGCACCGGGGAGCTGTTTTTT
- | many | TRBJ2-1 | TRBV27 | CASSFRQGAYNEQFF | TGTGCCAGCAGTTTTCGGCAGGGCGCCTACAATGAGCAGTTCTTC
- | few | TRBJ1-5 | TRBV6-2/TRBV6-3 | CASSYASGGNQPQHF | TGTGCCAGCAGTTACGCCTCCGGAGGCAATCAGCCCCAGCATTTT
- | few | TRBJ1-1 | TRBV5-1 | CASSLAWSENTEAFF | TGCGCCAGCAGCTTGGCCTGGTCAGAGAACACTGAAGCTTTCTTT